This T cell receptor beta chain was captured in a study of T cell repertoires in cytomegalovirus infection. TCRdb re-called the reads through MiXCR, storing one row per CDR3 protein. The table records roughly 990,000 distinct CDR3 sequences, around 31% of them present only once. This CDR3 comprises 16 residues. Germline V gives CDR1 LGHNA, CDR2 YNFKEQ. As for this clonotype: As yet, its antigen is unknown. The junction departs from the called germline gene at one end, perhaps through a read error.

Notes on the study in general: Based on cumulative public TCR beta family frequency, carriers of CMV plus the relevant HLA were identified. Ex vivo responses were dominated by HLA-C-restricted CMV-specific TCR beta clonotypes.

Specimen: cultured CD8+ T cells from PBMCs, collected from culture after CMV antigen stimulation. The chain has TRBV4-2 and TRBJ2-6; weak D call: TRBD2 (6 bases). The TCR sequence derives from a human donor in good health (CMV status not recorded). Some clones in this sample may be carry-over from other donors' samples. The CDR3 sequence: CAGSQDSGSGANVLTF. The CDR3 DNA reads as TGTGCCGGCAGCCAAGATAGCGGCTCTGGGGCCAACGTCCTGACTTTC.